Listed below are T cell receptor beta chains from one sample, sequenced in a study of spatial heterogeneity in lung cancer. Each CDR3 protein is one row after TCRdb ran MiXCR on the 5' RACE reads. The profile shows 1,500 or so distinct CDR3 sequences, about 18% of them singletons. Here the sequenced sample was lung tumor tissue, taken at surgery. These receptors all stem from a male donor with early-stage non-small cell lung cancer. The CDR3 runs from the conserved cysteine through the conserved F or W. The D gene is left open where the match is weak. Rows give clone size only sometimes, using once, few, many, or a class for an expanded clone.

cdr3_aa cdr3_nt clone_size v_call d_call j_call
CASSTGLAPNEQFF TGTGCCAGCAGCACCGGACTAGCCCCCAATGAGCAGTTCTTC - TRBV11-3 TRBD2 TRBJ2-1
CASREAGGFLSSKNIQYF TGTGCCAGCAGAGAAGCGGGGGGGTTCTTGTCTTCCAAAAACATTCAGTACTTC - TRBV6-2/TRBV6-3 TRBD2 TRBJ2-4
CASSSPGNTIYF TGTGCCAGCAGCTCCCCGGGAAACACCATATATTTT - TRBV6-6 - TRBJ1-3
CSVNFRAGELFF TGCAGCGTTAACTTTCGGGCCGGGGAGCTGTTTTTT medium-sized TRBV29-1 - TRBJ2-2
CASSLELAWDEQYF TGTGCCAGCAGCTTGGAGCTAGCCTGGGACGAGCAGTACTTC medium-sized TRBV5-5 - TRBJ2-7
CASSVTGGDSYGYTF TGTGCCAGCTCAGTGACAGGGGGCGACAGCTATGGCTACACCTTC - TRBV18 TRBD1 TRBJ1-2
CASSLMGPAPQETQYF TGTGCCAGCAGCCTAATGGGCCCCGCCCCACAAGAGACCCAGTACTTC many TRBV27 - TRBJ2-5
CASSLLYEAAEAFF TGCGCCAGCAGCTTGCTTTATGAGGCCGCTGAAGCTTTCTTT few TRBV5-1 - TRBJ1-1
CASRTGSGANVLTF TGTGCCAGCAGGACAGGGTCTGGGGCCAACGTCCTGACTTTC few TRBV28 TRBD1 TRBJ2-6
CASSFDRGGLDTQYF TGTGCCAGCAGCTTCGATAGGGGGGGCCTAGATACGCAGTATTTT - TRBV11-2 - TRBJ2-3
CASRLGTGGLFF TGTGCAAGTCGCTTAGGGACAGGGGGCCTGTTTTTT - TRBV12-2 - TRBJ2-2
CAISESFGGTPTGELFF TGTGCCATCAGTGAGTCGTTCGGTGGGACACCAACCGGGGAGCTGTTTTTT - TRBV10-3 - TRBJ2-2
CASSTREGTQYF TGTGCCAGCAGTACCAGGGAGGGTACGCAGTATTTT - TRBV6-4 TRBD2 TRBJ2-3
CASSWAGGEQFF TGTGCCAGCAGTTGGGCGGGGGGTGAGCAGTTCTTC large TRBV28 TRBD2 TRBJ2-1